This T cell receptor (beta chain) was identified in a study of blood T cell repertoires in COVID-19. Participant reports of clinical history set cohort assignment. The V and J ends lost 8 bases and 7 bases respectively, with 17 bases between them. The CDR3 runs 13 residues. Germline V gene data show CDR1 as SNHLY and CDR2 as FYNNEI. The protocol was immunoSEQ multiplex PCR, while the TCRdb copy is restricted to in-frame clones and leaves out a portion. The sample yields a few hundred thousand clones, more than 75% seen once. The receptor comes from a woman aged 60-70 years in a cohort exposed to, infected with or recovered from COVID-19 (not recorded which). The genes are TRBV2 and TRBJ1-1; the D gene is possibly TRBD1 (6 bases). Sequenced sample: PBMCs or T cells enriched from blood (not recorded which). CDR3: CASGIQGALEAFF. The CDR3 DNA reads as TGTGCCAGCGGGATACAGGGTGCCCTTGAAGCTTTCTTT.